This T cell receptor (beta chain) was sequenced in a study of shared clonotypes between healthy human individuals. On this clone: No antigen is known for it.

Germline values: CDR1 MDHEN, CDR2 SYDVKM. CDR3 size: 11 residues. Deletions cut 5 bases from V and 10 bases from J, with 9 bases between. It was CD45RO-negative cells, positively selected for CCR7, that made up naive CD8 cells, with terminally differentiated effector memory CD45RA+ cells excluded. Study conclusions and caveats: Naive subsets typically showed greater estimated richness than memory subsets. In contrast to clonotypes shared by all four donors, non-shared clonotypes had lower generation probabilities.

Clones were read by immunoSEQ multiplex PCR, and TCRdb kept only the in-frame ones, dropping some. Counted here are about 2.1 million clones, about 93% occurring once; the ten biggest clones make up 1.5% to 2%. This clonotype originated in a man between 18 and 35 years old in good health. Some clones in this sample may be carry-over from other donors' samples. The chain recombines TRBV28 with TRBJ1-5; maybe TRBD1 (6 bases). The sequenced sample was naive CD8+ T cells from PBMCs. The DNA of the CDR3 is TGTGCCAGCAGTCCAGGGGTACCCCAGCATTTT. Protein: CASSPGVPQHF. The variable domain in full, with the rest retrieved from reference TRBV28 and TRBJ1-5, is DVKVTQSSRYLVKRTGEKVFLECVQDMDHENMFWYRQDPGLGLRLIYFSYDVKMKEKGDIPEGYSVSREKKERFSLILESASTNQTSMYLCASSPGVPQHFGDGTRLSIL.